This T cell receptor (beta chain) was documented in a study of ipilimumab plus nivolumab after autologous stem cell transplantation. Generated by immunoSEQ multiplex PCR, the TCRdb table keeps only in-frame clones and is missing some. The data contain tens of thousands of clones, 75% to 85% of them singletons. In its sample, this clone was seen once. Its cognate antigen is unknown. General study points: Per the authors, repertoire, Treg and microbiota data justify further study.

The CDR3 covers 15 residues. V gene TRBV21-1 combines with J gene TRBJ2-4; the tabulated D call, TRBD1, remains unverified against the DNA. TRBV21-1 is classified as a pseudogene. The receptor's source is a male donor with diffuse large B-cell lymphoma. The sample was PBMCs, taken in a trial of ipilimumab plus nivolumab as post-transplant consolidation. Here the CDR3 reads CASKVNRTIKNIQYF. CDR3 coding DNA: TGTGCCAGCAAAGTGAATCGGACAATAAAAAACATTCAGTACTTC.